These T cell receptor beta chains were read from a single sample in a study of response to subunit inactivated influenza vaccine. Via MiXCR, TCRdb re-called the RT-PCR reads, giving one row per CDR3 protein. This sample yields roughly 500,000 distinct CDR3 sequences, of which about 25% are seen a single time; approximately 2% belongs to the top ten. This material consisted of CD4+ T cells sorted from PBMCs, taken about 5 days after vaccination. These receptor sequences come from a man aged 45-65 years who received an inactivated influenza vaccine. Each CDR3 is given with its conserved first and last residue. The order of the fields is J gene, clone size, V gene, D gene, CDR3 DNA, CDR3 protein. A D gene is named only where the DNA matches it firmly. Not all rows give a size; the values are once, few, many and, for expanded clones, a class.

j_gene: TRBJ2-2
abundance: few
v_gene: TRBV4-3
d_gene: NA
CDR3nt: TGCGCCAGCAGCCAAGGTGCAGGGTCCACCGGGGAGCTGTTTTTT
CDR3aa: CASSQGAGSTGELFF

j_gene: TRBJ2-1
abundance: many
v_gene: TRBV11-2
d_gene: NA
CDR3nt: TGCGCCAGCAGTCCCGGGGGCAGCTCCTACAATGAGCAGTTCTTC
CDR3aa: CASSPGGSSYNEQFF

j_gene: TRBJ2-7
abundance: NA
v_gene: TRBV7-9
d_gene: TRBD2
CDR3nt: TGTGCCAGCAGACTAGCGGGAGAAGGCGAGCAGTACTTC
CDR3aa: CASRLAGEGEQYF

j_gene: TRBJ2-7
abundance: many
v_gene: TRBV12-3/TRBV12-4
d_gene: NA
CDR3nt: TGTGCCAGCAGTCATGTTAGGGACATTTCCTACGAGCAGTACTTC
CDR3aa: CASSHVRDISYEQYF

j_gene: TRBJ1-1
abundance: NA
v_gene: TRBV7-2
d_gene: NA
CDR3nt: TGTGCCAGCAGCTTAGTGTTAAGAACAGGGGAAGCTTTCTTT
CDR3aa: CASSLVLRTGEAFF

j_gene: TRBJ1-2
abundance: NA
v_gene: TRBV7-3
d_gene: NA
CDR3nt: TGTGCCAGCAGCTTAGATCCTCACGGAAACTATGGCTACACCTTC
CDR3aa: CASSLDPHGNYGYTF

j_gene: TRBJ2-7
abundance: NA
v_gene: TRBV20-1
d_gene: NA
CDR3nt: TGCAGTGCTACGAAGACAACCTACGAGCAGTACTTC
CDR3aa: CSATKTTYEQYF

j_gene: TRBJ1-5
abundance: once
v_gene: TRBV10-3
d_gene: NA
CDR3nt: TGTGCCATCAGTCCCGGGACTGGTGGCAATCAGCCCCAGCATTTT
CDR3aa: CAISPGTGGNQPQHF

j_gene: TRBJ1-5
abundance: NA
v_gene: TRBV20-1
d_gene: NA
CDR3nt: TGCAGTGCTAGAGGACAGGTAGGACAGCCCCAGCATTTT
CDR3aa: CSARGQVGQPQHF

j_gene: TRBJ1-1
abundance: NA
v_gene: TRBV5-1
d_gene: NA
CDR3nt: TGCGCCAGCAGCTTGTCCGGAGGAGAGAGGGCTTTCTTT
CDR3aa: CASSLSGGERAFF

j_gene: TRBJ2-7
abundance: few
v_gene: TRBV4-3
d_gene: TRBD2
CDR3nt: TGCGCCAGCAGCCAAGATCGATCCGGGGGGTGGACCTACGAGCAGTACTTC
CDR3aa: CASSQDRSGGWTYEQYF

j_gene: TRBJ2-2
abundance: NA
v_gene: TRBV20-1
d_gene: TRBD1
CDR3nt: TGCAGTGCTAGAGCCATCCGAGACAGGGGACTGACCGGGGAGCTGTTTTTT
CDR3aa: CSARAIRDRGLTGELFF

j_gene: TRBJ1-6
abundance: few
v_gene: TRBV4-3
d_gene: NA
CDR3nt: TGCGCCAGCAGCCCACCAGGCGCAGGGGCACCCCTCCACTTT
CDR3aa: CASSPPGAGAPLHF

j_gene: TRBJ2-3
abundance: NA
v_gene: TRBV25-1
d_gene: TRBD2
CDR3nt: TGTGCCAGCAGTGGCGTGGGGGAGCGGGATACAGATACGCAGTATTTT
CDR3aa: CASSGVGERDTDTQYF

j_gene: TRBJ2-3
abundance: many
v_gene: TRBV4-3
d_gene: NA
CDR3nt: TGCGCCAGCAGCCCTCACGACCCCACAGATACGCAGTATTTT
CDR3aa: CASSPHDPTDTQYF

j_gene: TRBJ1-1
abundance: NA
v_gene: TRBV20-1
d_gene: NA
CDR3nt: TGCAGTGCTAGAGGTCCGAGCACTGAAGCTTTCTTT
CDR3aa: CSARGPSTEAFF

j_gene: TRBJ1-5
abundance: few
v_gene: TRBV6-5
d_gene: TRBD1
CDR3nt: TGTGCCAGCAGCCCGGGACAGGGGGTATCGACCCAGCATTTT
CDR3aa: CASSPGQGVSTQHF

j_gene: TRBJ2-7
abundance: NA
v_gene: TRBV7-2
d_gene: NA
CDR3nt: TGTGCCAGCAGCTCCCCGGCTGCCCCCTACGAGCAGTACTTC
CDR3aa: CASSSPAAPYEQYF

j_gene: TRBJ2-3
abundance: few
v_gene: TRBV6-2/TRBV6-3
d_gene: NA
CDR3nt: TGTGCCAGCAGTTATGGCCAGCTAACAGATACGCAGTATTTT
CDR3aa: CASSYGQLTDTQYF

j_gene: TRBJ2-1
abundance: NA
v_gene: TRBV24-1
d_gene: TRBD2
CDR3nt: TGTGCCACCAGTGCTCAGCGGGGGGGCCTCGATGAGCAGTTCTTC
CDR3aa: CATSAQRGGLDEQFF

j_gene: TRBJ2-7
abundance: NA
v_gene: TRBV12-3/TRBV12-4
d_gene: TRBD1
CDR3nt: TGTGCCAGCAGTTTAGGAACCAAGGGGGCCTCCTACGAGCAGTACTTC
CDR3aa: CASSLGTKGASYEQYF

j_gene: TRBJ2-5
abundance: NA
v_gene: TRBV24-1
d_gene: NA
CDR3nt: TGTGCCACCAGTGATTCCTCTTTTAGGGCGGGGGAGACCCAGTACTTC
CDR3aa: CATSDSSFRAGETQYF

j_gene: TRBJ2-5
abundance: few
v_gene: TRBV7-2
d_gene: NA
CDR3nt: TGTGCCAGCAGCTTAGCGAGTTACACCCCAAGAGAGACCCAGTACTTC
CDR3aa: CASSLASYTPRETQYF

j_gene: TRBJ2-7
abundance: few
v_gene: TRBV29-1
d_gene: TRBD1
CDR3nt: TGCAGCGCCAGAGGGACAGGGGGCCTCGAGCAGTACTTC
CDR3aa: CSARGTGGLEQYF

j_gene: TRBJ2-1
abundance: few
v_gene: TRBV6-1
d_gene: NA
CDR3nt: TGTGCCAGCGTAGGTCTATCCTACAATGAGCAGTTCTTC
CDR3aa: CASVGLSYNEQFF

j_gene: TRBJ2-4
abundance: few
v_gene: TRBV20-1
d_gene: NA
CDR3nt: TGCAGTGCCGCCGTAGCCTACAAAAACATTCAGTACTTC
CDR3aa: CSAAVAYKNIQYF

j_gene: TRBJ2-7
abundance: NA
v_gene: TRBV7-9
d_gene: TRBD1
CDR3nt: TGTGCCAGCAGCGTTAAACCGACAGGGCCTACCTACGAGCAGTACTTC
CDR3aa: CASSVKPTGPTYEQYF

j_gene: TRBJ1-2
abundance: NA
v_gene: TRBV7-2
d_gene: NA
CDR3nt: TGTGCCAGCAGCTTAAGGCCGGGGAGTAACTATGGCTACACCTTC
CDR3aa: CASSLRPGSNYGYTF

j_gene: TRBJ2-2
abundance: NA
v_gene: TRBV5-1
d_gene: NA
CDR3nt: TGCGCCAGCAGCTTGGACGTCGGGTCCCCCGCCGGGGAGCTGTTTTTT
CDR3aa: CASSLDVGSPAGELFF

j_gene: TRBJ2-2
abundance: NA
v_gene: TRBV7-9
d_gene: NA
CDR3nt: TGTGCCAGCAGCTTTACTGACAGGTTGACCGGGGAGCTGTTTTTT
CDR3aa: CASSFTDRLTGELFF

j_gene: TRBJ1-2
abundance: NA
v_gene: TRBV7-2
d_gene: NA
CDR3nt: TGTGCCAGCAGCTTAGGCGGCGGGGGGTCCTATGGCTACACCTTC
CDR3aa: CASSLGGGGSYGYTF

j_gene: TRBJ1-6
abundance: NA
v_gene: TRBV3-1
d_gene: NA
CDR3nt: TGTGCCAGCAGCCAAATGGGAATTCGCAATTCACCCCTCCACTTT
CDR3aa: CASSQMGIRNSPLHF

j_gene: TRBJ1-1
abundance: few
v_gene: TRBV12-3/TRBV12-4
d_gene: TRBD1
CDR3nt: TGTGCCAGCAGGGTGCAAGGACAGGGAGACACTGAAGCTTTCTTT
CDR3aa: CASRVQGQGDTEAFF

j_gene: TRBJ2-5
abundance: few
v_gene: TRBV5-1
d_gene: NA
CDR3nt: TGCGCCAGCAGCGGGCGGCCCCAAGAGACCCAGTACTTC
CDR3aa: CASSGRPQETQYF

j_gene: TRBJ2-7
abundance: NA
v_gene: TRBV20-1
d_gene: TRBD2
CDR3nt: TGCAGTGCTACCTCACTAGCGGGAGGTTACTACGAGCAGTACTTC
CDR3aa: CSATSLAGGYYEQYF

j_gene: TRBJ2-7
abundance: NA
v_gene: TRBV2
d_gene: NA
CDR3nt: TGTGCCAGCAGTGATTACAGGGAACTGTACTTC
CDR3aa: CASSDYRELYF

j_gene: TRBJ2-1
abundance: few
v_gene: TRBV7-7
d_gene: TRBD2
CDR3nt: TGTGCTAGCAGTCAAAGGACGAGCGGGAGTGAGCAGTTCTTC
CDR3aa: CASSQRTSGSEQFF

j_gene: TRBJ1-2
abundance: NA
v_gene: TRBV6-5
d_gene: TRBD1
CDR3nt: TGTGCCAGCAGTTACTCGGGGGCGACAGGGTCTAACTATGGCTACACCTTC
CDR3aa: CASSYSGATGSNYGYTF

j_gene: TRBJ2-2
abundance: NA
v_gene: TRBV28
d_gene: TRBD2
CDR3nt: TGTGCCAGCAGTTCACTAGCGGGAGGGCCCGGGGAGCTGTTTTTT
CDR3aa: CASSSLAGGPGELFF

j_gene: TRBJ1-1
abundance: NA
v_gene: TRBV6-5
d_gene: NA
CDR3nt: TGTGCCAGCAGTTCCCCCTTGGACGGATCTGAAGCTTTCTTT
CDR3aa: CASSSPLDGSEAFF

j_gene: TRBJ2-7
abundance: NA
v_gene: TRBV10-2
d_gene: TRBD2
CDR3nt: TGCGCCAGTCGTCGGACTAGCGAGACCTACGAGCAGTACTTC
CDR3aa: CASRRTSETYEQYF

j_gene: TRBJ2-7
abundance: few
v_gene: TRBV28
d_gene: NA
CDR3nt: TGTGCCAGCAGTCACGACTACGAGCAGTACTTC
CDR3aa: CASSHDYEQYF

j_gene: TRBJ2-7
abundance: few
v_gene: TRBV7-9
d_gene: NA
CDR3nt: TGTGCCAGCACCGACAAGAGCTCCTACGAGCAGTACTTC
CDR3aa: CASTDKSSYEQYF

j_gene: TRBJ2-3
abundance: NA
v_gene: TRBV4-2
d_gene: NA
CDR3nt: TGTGCCAGCAGCCAAGAGAAGGGGGTCGGGGGAAGCACAGATACGCAGTATTTT
CDR3aa: CASSQEKGVGGSTDTQYF

j_gene: TRBJ1-2
abundance: NA
v_gene: TRBV18
d_gene: NA
CDR3nt: TGTGCCAGCTCACCCGGGGCTAACTATGGCTACACCTTC
CDR3aa: CASSPGANYGYTF

j_gene: TRBJ1-2
abundance: many
v_gene: TRBV4-2
d_gene: TRBD1
CDR3nt: TGTGCCAGCAGCCAAGCCCGAACAGGGGGCATCGGCTACACCTTC
CDR3aa: CASSQARTGGIGYTF

j_gene: TRBJ2-3
abundance: NA
v_gene: TRBV4-3
d_gene: NA
CDR3nt: TGCGCCAGCAGCCGACACCGGGAGAGGGTGGATACGCAGTATTTT
CDR3aa: CASSRHRERVDTQYF

j_gene: TRBJ2-3
abundance: few
v_gene: TRBV6-2/TRBV6-3
d_gene: TRBD1
CDR3nt: TGTGCCAGTAAACGTACCGGGACAGGGGGACCCACAGATACGCAGTATTTT
CDR3aa: CASKRTGTGGPTDTQYF

j_gene: TRBJ2-1
abundance: few
v_gene: TRBV7-2
d_gene: NA
CDR3nt: TGTGCCAGCAGTCCTCATCGCCGAAACAATGAGCAGTTCTTC
CDR3aa: CASSPHRRNNEQFF

j_gene: TRBJ1-6
abundance: NA
v_gene: TRBV5-1
d_gene: NA
CDR3nt: TGCGCCAGCAGCTTGACTACACCGTTGGCCAATTCACCCCTCCACTTT
CDR3aa: CASSLTTPLANSPLHF

j_gene: TRBJ2-5
abundance: NA
v_gene: TRBV20-1
d_gene: NA
CDR3nt: TGCAGTGCATCCCTTGGGACGATCCAAGAGACCCAGTACTTC
CDR3aa: CSASLGTIQETQYF

j_gene: TRBJ2-7
abundance: once
v_gene: TRBV7-9
d_gene: TRBD1
CDR3nt: TGTGCCAGCAGCTTAGATTTCGGGGGACAGGGGTCCTACGAGCAGTACTTC
CDR3aa: CASSLDFGGQGSYEQYF

j_gene: TRBJ2-1
abundance: NA
v_gene: TRBV12-3/TRBV12-4
d_gene: TRBD2
CDR3nt: TGTGCCAGCAGTTTCTCTAGCGGGACTTCGTACGGGCAGTTCTTC
CDR3aa: CASSFSSGTSYGQFF

j_gene: TRBJ2-1
abundance: NA
v_gene: TRBV4-1
d_gene: NA
CDR3nt: TGCGCCAGCAGCCGCCAGACTAGTCCCTCCTACAATGAGCAGTTCTTC
CDR3aa: CASSRQTSPSYNEQFF

j_gene: TRBJ1-2
abundance: NA
v_gene: TRBV6-1
d_gene: TRBD1
CDR3nt: TGTGCCAGCAGTGAGCGACAGGGTGTGATCGGCTACACCTTC
CDR3aa: CASSERQGVIGYTF